Listed here are 18 T cell receptor beta chains from one sample, sequenced in a study of T cell repertoires in cytomegalovirus infection. TCRdb redid the calling of the reads with MiXCR, one entry per CDR3 protein. The sample has 700,000 to 900,000 distinct CDR3 sequences; just under 30% are singletons. Their target antigens are unknown. The sequences come from cultured CD8+ T cells from PBMCs, collected from culture after CMV antigen stimulation. These TCRs come from a human donor in good health (CMV status not recorded). Some clones in this sample may be carry-over from other donors' samples.

V usage is TRBV12-3 or TRBV12-4 and J usage is TRBJ1-3; the match to TRBD1 covers 7 bases. The CDR3 consists of 15 residues. The junction had 6 bases not matched to a gene; V was cut back by 7 bases and J by 0 bases. CDR3: CASTRDRTSGNTIYF. The CDR3 DNA follows: TGTGCCAGCACTAGGGACAGAACCTCTGGAAACACCATATATTTT.

The chain uses TRBV4-1 and TRBJ1-4, with no clear D. Germline-derived CDR1 and CDR2 are MGHRA and YSYEKL. This CDR3 contains 15 residues. Trimming stripped 0 bases from V and 7 bases from J, with 12 bases between. The CDR3 spells CASSQDPVLGEKLFF. The CDR3 nucleotides read TGCGCCAGCAGCCAAGATCCCGTTTTGGGTGAAAAACTGTTTTTT.

This sequence joins TRBV20-1 and TRBJ1-4; perhaps TRBD1 as D (5 bases). Trimming took off 3 bases at V and 9 bases at J, with 14 bases between the two ends. This CDR3 region has 13 residues. Germline V gives CDR1 DFQATT, CDR2 SNEGSKA (reference sequence). CDR3 sequence reads: CSARSGEDKKLFF. The CDR3 DNA reads as TGCAGTGCTAGGTCGGGGGAAGACAAAAAACTGTTTTTT.

V is TRBV6-1 and J is TRBJ2-1, with D maybe TRBD1 (5 bases). Germline V gene sequence: CDR1 MNHNS, CDR2 SASEGT. This CDR3 contains 15 residues. V was clipped by 3 bases and J by 10 bases, with 19 bases between them. For the CDR3, the DNA is TGTGCCAGCAGTGACCTACAGGAGAACAGGAACGAGCAGTTCTTC. It specifies CASSDLQENRNEQFF.

This clonotype was observed at least ten times. The V gene is TRBV6-2 or TRBV6-3, the J gene TRBJ2-1; TRBD2 matches 9 bases. This CDR3 comprises 17 residues. The germline V gene encodes CDR1 MNHEY and CDR2 SVGEGT. The trim removed 2 bases at V and 8 bases at J, leaving 13 bases unmatched. CDR3: CASSYLTSGPGGDEQFF. CDR3 DNA: TGTGCCAGCAGTTACCTTACTAGCGGGCCGGGGGGGGATGAGCAGTTCTTC.

This clonotype was seen a handful of times. The chain has TRBV9 and TRBJ1-2; D remains unclear. The germline V gene encodes CDR1 SGDLS and CDR2 YYNGEE. V was trimmed by 0 bases and J by 4 bases, leaving 10 bases between them. The CDR3 is made up of 14 amino acids. The DNA for the CDR3 is TGTGCCAGCAGCGTAGAACAGACTTCCTATGGCTACACCTTC. It is translated as CASSVEQTSYGYTF.

This clonotype was seen more than once but under ten times. The rearrangement links TRBV12-3 or TRBV12-4 to TRBJ1-2, with D perhaps matching TRBD1 (5 bases). V dropped 3 bases and J dropped 4 bases, with 15 bases sitting between them. The CDR3 spans 15 residues. CDR3 sequence (DNA): TGTGCCAGCAGTTTTGAGGGGAATTCCCTCTATGGCTACACCTTC. It specifies CASSFEGNSLYGYTF.

This clonotype was seen more than once but under ten times. V gene TRBV25-1 combines with J gene TRBJ1-2, with TRBD1 matching 7 bases. With 0 bases clipped from V and 7 bases from J, the junction kept 8 bases outside the gene matches. Germline CDR1 MGHDK, CDR2 SYGVNS. The CDR3 loop spans 15 amino acids. CDR3 protein: CASSEYMTGSGGYTF. The CDR3 bases are TGTGCCAGCAGTGAATATATGACAGGGAGTGGTGGCTACACCTTC.

This clonotype was detected only a few times. This sequence joins TRBV7-9 and TRBJ2-7; D possibly corresponds to TRBD2 (6 bases). The CDR3 spans 12 residues. The V gene lost 3 bases and the J gene lost 6 bases, with 9 bases spanning the gap. Germline loops: CDR1 SEHNR, CDR2 FQNEAQ (reference sequence). The CDR3 sequence is CASSFAGREQYV. For the CDR3, the DNA is TGTGCCAGCAGCTTTGCGGGGCGCGAGCAGTACGTC.

The sample holds a few counts of this clonotype. The rearrangement links TRBV7-6 to TRBJ1-5; D not certain. Trimming left V 2 bases short and J 7 bases short, with 12 bases between. Germline V lookup: CDR1 SGHVS, CDR2 FNYEAQ. This CDR3 is 14 amino acids long. The CDR3, as DNA: TGTGCCAGCAGCTTATACGGGGAATCCCAGCCCCAGCATTTT. This codes for CASSLYGESQPQHF.

This clonotype was observed a handful of times. The chain links TRBV19 to TRBJ2-3, with 7 bases fitting TRBD2. CDR3 length: 14 amino acids. The ends lost 10 bases at V and 4 bases at J; junction bases unmatched: 11. Germline assignment: CDR1 LNHDA and CDR2 SQIVND (reference sequence). CDR3 residues: CATSKAGWADTQYF. The CDR3 nucleotides read TGTGCCACCTCGAAAGCGGGGTGGGCAGATACGCAGTATTTT.

This clonotype was counted between two and nine times. CDR3: CSARGRGYNEQFF. CDR3 nucleotides: TGCAGTGCTAGAGGAAGAGGGTACAATGAGCAGTTCTTC. This chain connects TRBV20-1 to TRBJ2-1; D may be TRBD2 (5 bases). CDR1 DFQATT and CDR2 SNEGSKA come from the germline V gene (reference sequence). V was cut by 1 base and J by 4 bases, with 8 bases left in between. CDR3 length: 13 residues.

In nucleotides, the CDR3 is TGTGCCAGCAGACAGGGGATTGCTAATGAAAAACTGTTTTTT. Protein: CASRQGIANEKLFF. The V call is TRBV27, the J call TRBJ1-4; 7 bases fit TRBD1. The CDR3 length is 14 residues. CDR1 is MNHEY, CDR2 SMNVEV, per germline (reference sequence). Losses at the gene ends were 6 bases for V and 3 bases for J; bases not matched to a gene: 4.

At least ten counts were recorded for this clonotype. This chain connects TRBV7-8 to TRBJ2-5; no definite D call. CDR1 and CDR2 from the germline V gene are SGHVS and FQNEAQ. The CDR3 runs 16 residues. Trimming shortened V by 6 bases and J by 1 base, and 18 bases separated the two germline ends. The CDR3 is CASSSDWERPQETQYF. CDR3 sequence (DNA): TGTGCCAGCAGTTCAGACTGGGAAAGGCCCCAAGAGACCCAGTACTTC.

The V call is TRBV6-5, the J call TRBJ2-2; D remains ambiguous. Trimming shortened V by 0 bases and J by 2 bases, and 10 bases separated the two germline ends. Germline V gene sequence: CDR1 MNHEY, CDR2 SVGAGI. The CDR3 length is 16 residues. CDR3 DNA sequence: TGTGCCAGCAGTTACTCAGGGCTGTATAACACCGGGGAGCTGTTTTTT. Translated: CASSYSGLYNTGELFF.

The gene calls are TRBV6-8 and TRBJ1-4; D remains ambiguous. Trimming removed 5 bases at V and 3 bases at J, with 10 bases between. This CDR3 has 14 residues. Germline assignment: CDR1 MNHGY and CDR2 SAAAGT. In nucleotides, the CDR3 is TGTGCCAGCAGTACCAGGAGCCCTAATGAAAAACTGTTTTTT. This codes for CASSTRSPNEKLFF.

The chain links TRBV10-2 to TRBJ2-7; D remains unclear. With 8 bases removed from V and 6 bases from J, the gap between germline ends came to 14 bases. Germline loops: CDR1 WSHSY, CDR2 SAAADI. The CDR3 contains 12 residues. The CDR3, as DNA: TGCGCCAGCCTAGATGACTTGGGCGAGCAGTACTTC. The encoded protein is CASLDDLGEQYF.

The chain employs TRBV4-3 and TRBJ1-6, with 9 bases fitting TRBD1. The CDR3 totals 16 residues. Germline V CDR1 and CDR2: LGHNA, YSLEER. V shed 0 bases, J shed 8 bases, and the junction held 5 bases outside the gene matches. The CDR3 DNA reads TGCGCCAGCAGCCAAGACCTGACAGGGGGTTATTCACCCCTCCACTTT. Its translation is CASSQDLTGGYSPLHF.